The clone carrying this T cell receptor (beta chain) was seen just once. Sequenced by immunoSEQ multiplex PCR; TCRdb stores in-frame clones only, minus some. The table has around 100,000 clones, roughly 79% seen once. These data are taken from a study of blood T cell repertoires in COVID-19. This CDR3 contains 13 residues. The germline V gene encodes CDR1 GTSNPN and CDR2 SVGIG (reference sequence). The ends were cut back, 0 bases at V and 3 bases at J, with 8 bases in the middle. The rearrangement links TRBV30 to TRBJ2-5; perhaps TRBD1 as D (6 bases). Sequencing was performed on peripheral blood. This clonotype originated in a woman between 70 and 85 years old with acute or convalescent COVID-19. The CDR3 is CAWSVRQEETQYF. The CDR3 DNA sequence: TGTGCCTGGAGTGTCAGACAGGAAGAGACCCAGTACTTC.